These 26 T cell receptor beta chains came from one sample sequenced in a study of blood T cell repertoires in COVID-19. The method was immunoSEQ multiplex PCR; TCRdb's version includes in-frame clones alone and lacks a portion of them. The sample contains a few hundred thousand clones, 90% of which appear only once. The sequenced sample consisted of PBMCs or T cells enriched from blood (not recorded which). These receptor sequences come from a young woman with acute COVID-19.

The chain joins TRBV28 to TRBJ2-7, with 8 bases aligning to TRBD2. V dropped 5 bases and J dropped 4; count of bases not matched to a gene: 7. CDR1 MDHEN and CDR2 SYDVKM come from the germline V gene. The CDR3 has 14 residues. CDR3 amino acids: CASSLGLAGYEQYF. CDR3 sequence (DNA): TGTGCCAGCAGTCTAGGACTAGCTGGATACGAGCAGTACTTC.

CDR3 sequence reads: CATSGKTGSAEKLFF. CDR3 nucleotide sequence: TGTGCCACCAGCGGAAAGACAGGCTCTGCCGAAAAACTGTTTTTT. The V gene is TRBV15, the J gene TRBJ1-4; TRBD1 is a possible D gene (6 bases). V gave up 5 bases and J gave up 8 bases, with 18 bases separating them. CDR3 length equals 15 residues. Per germline, CDR1 LNHNV and CDR2 YYDKDF (reference sequence).

The gene calls are TRBV7-9 and TRBJ2-3; 7 bases are shared with TRBD2. The CDR3 runs to 14 residues. V was clipped by 3 bases and J by 1 base; unmatched bases: 1. Germline CDR1 reads SEHNR; CDR2 reads FQNEAQ (reference sequence). The CDR3 is CASSFTSGTDTQYF. The CDR3 nucleotides read TGTGCCAGCAGCTTTACTAGCGGCACAGATACGCAGTATTTT.

The chain uses TRBV5-1 and TRBJ1-5; 11 bases agree with TRBD1. CDR3 length: 14 amino acids. The junction had 8 bases not matched to a gene; V was cut back by 4 bases and J by 11 bases. Germline V gene data show CDR1 as SGHRS and CDR2 as YFSETQ. The DNA of the CDR3 is TGCGCCAGCAGCCTTCAGGGACAGGGGGAAGCCCAGCATTTT. Translating it yields CASSLQGQGEAQHF.

The CDR3 reads CASSIDPDRVNQPQHF. The DNA for the CDR3 is TGTGCCAGTAGTATAGACCCGGACAGGGTCAATCAGCCCCAGCATTTT. The chain employs TRBV19 and TRBJ1-5; 8 bases line up with TRBD1. CDR1 and CDR2 from the germline V gene are LNHDA and SQIVND (reference sequence). This CDR3 has 16 amino acids. The V and J ends lost 0 bases and 3 bases, in that order; junction bases with no gene match: 4. Drawing the rest from reference TRBV19 and TRBJ1-5, the complete variable domain is DGGITQSPKYLFRKEGQNVTLSCEQNLNHDAMYWYRQDPGQGLRLIYYSQIVNDFQKGDIAEGYSVSREKKESFPLTVTSAQKNPTAFYLCASSIDPDRVNQPQHFGDGTRLSIL.

The chain combines TRBV12-5 with TRBJ1-1, with D perhaps TRBD1 (5 bases). The CDR3 has 19 amino acids. Germline CDR1 and CDR2: LGHNT and FRNRAP. V lost 6 bases and J lost 5, with 31 bases in between. CDR3 coding DNA: TGTGCTAGTGGCCTGGCTGTTGACCTATTAGCAGGGAGGGGTACTGAAGCTTTCTTT. Its translation is CASGLAVDLLAGRGTEAFF.

This clone was observed at least ten times. The chain uses TRBV30 and TRBJ2-1; 7 bases map to TRBD1. Looked up from germline, CDR1 is GTSNPN and CDR2 is SVGIG (reference sequence). The ends lost 0 bases at V and 4 bases at J; junction bases unmatched: 3. CDR3 length: 14 residues. CDR3 DNA: TGTGCCTGGAGTGTAAGGGGGCCTTACAATGAGCAGTTCTTC. It translates to CAWSVRGPYNEQFF.

The chain recombines TRBV5-1 with TRBJ2-5, with TRBD1 matching over 8 bases. The CDR3 length is 16 residues. CDR1 SGHRS and CDR2 YFSETQ come from the germline V gene. Trimming took 4 bases from V and 5 from J; bases not matched to a gene: 13. CDR3 in amino acids: CASSQEAGGGWETQYF. CDR3 sequence (DNA): TGCGCCAGCAGCCAGGAGGCAGGGGGCGGATGGGAGACCCAGTACTTC.

CDR3 protein: CASSVQGAGQPQHF. The CDR3 DNA is TGTGCCAGCTCAGTACAGGGGGCGGGTCAGCCCCAGCATTTT. The V gene is TRBV18, the J gene TRBJ1-5, with TRBD1 identical over 9 bases. Per germline, CDR1 KGHSH and CDR2 LQKENI. Trimming at V came to 5 bases and at J to 6 bases, leaving 5 bases not matched to a gene. The CDR3 is made up of 14 amino acids.

This sequence joins TRBV7-9 and TRBJ1-2; TRBD1 agrees at 7 bases. Germline V gene sequence: CDR1 SEHNR, CDR2 FQNEAQ (reference sequence). This CDR3 contains 13 residues. The ends lost 5 bases at V and 4 bases at J; junction bases unmatched: 4. CDR3 nucleotide sequence: TGTGCCAGCAGCGAGACAGGGCTCTATGGCTACACCTTC. Translating gives CASSETGLYGYTF.

The chain carries TRBV12-3 or TRBV12-4 and TRBJ1-1; no definite D call. The CDR3 loop spans 13 amino acids. Trimming left V 1 base short and J 10 bases short, with 13 bases between. In nucleotides, the CDR3 is TGTGCCAGCAGTTTAGAGAGGGTTGGGCGAGCTTTCTTT. This codes for CASSLERVGRAFF.

The chain has TRBV30 and TRBJ1-5; the D is unclear. In germline, CDR1 is GTSNPN, CDR2 SVGIG (reference sequence). There are 13 residues in the CDR3. V dropped 1 base and J dropped 3 bases, with 7 bases sitting between them. The CDR3 DNA reads as TGTGCCTGGAGTGGAGAATCCAATCAGCCCCAGCATTTT. This encodes CAWSGESNQPQHF.

The chain combines TRBV4-2 with TRBJ1-5; D ambiguous. This CDR3 region has 16 residues. CDR1 is LGHNA, CDR2 YNFKEQ, per germline. V was trimmed by 0 bases and J by 0 bases, leaving 9 bases between them. The CDR3 DNA reads as TGTGCCAGCAGCCAAGATTGGCGCGGTAGCAATCAGCCCCAGCATTTT. Its translation is CASSQDWRGSNQPQHF.

This clone was detected a few times. CDR3 amino acids: CASSQEPGRSYEQYF. In nucleotides, the CDR3 is TGCGCCAGCAGCCAAGAACCGGGAAGGTCCTACGAGCAGTACTTC. V gene TRBV4-3 combines with J gene TRBJ2-7, with TRBD2 as a possible D gene (5 bases). CDR1 and CDR2 (germline): LGHNA, YSLEER. Trimming took off 0 bases at V and 1 base at J, with 10 bases between the two ends. The CDR3 has 15 amino acids.

As DNA, the CDR3 is TGTGCCAGCAGCCAAGAAGGGTTCAGGGGGCGGTGGAACAATGAGCAGTTCTTC. Amino acid sequence: CASSQEGFRGRWNNEQFF. The gene calls are TRBV14 and TRBJ2-1; TRBD1 matches at 8 bases. This CDR3 has 18 residues. After removal of 0 bases from V and 5 bases from J, the junction contained 12 bases not matched to a gene. From germline, CDR1 is SGHDN and CDR2 FVKESK.

This rearrangement joins TRBV19 to TRBJ1-1, with 11 bases lining up with TRBD1. V shed 7 bases, J shed 7 bases, and the junction held 5 bases outside the gene matches. There are 13 residues in the CDR3. Germline CDR1 is LNHDA and CDR2 is SQIVND (reference sequence). The CDR3 sequence: CASKGQGALEAFF. DNA for the CDR3: TGTGCCAGTAAAGGACAGGGGGCTCTTGAAGCTTTCTTT.

The chain employs TRBV24-1 and TRBJ2-4, with TRBD1 identical over 8 bases. Trimming removed 2 bases from V and 0 bases from J; junction bases left unmatched: 5. CDR3 length: 17 amino acids. The germline V gene has CDR1 KGHDR and CDR2 SFDVKD. CDR3 in amino acids: CATSDSGQDLAKNIQYF. In DNA, the CDR3 is TGTGCCACCAGTGATTCGGGACAGGACCTAGCCAAAAACATTCAGTACTTC.

V and J are TRBV28 and TRBJ1-5; perhaps TRBD1 as D (6 bases). The CDR3 contains 16 residues. The germline V gene has CDR1 MDHEN and CDR2 SYDVKM. V was shortened by 6 bases and J by 0 bases, with 15 bases between the two germline ends. CDR3 sequence: CASRKTGKDSNQPQHF. Here the CDR3 DNA reads TGTGCCAGCAGGAAAACAGGGAAGGATAGCAATCAGCCCCAGCATTTT.

This chain links TRBV28 with TRBJ1-5, with 11 nucleotides matching TRBD1. Germline CDR1 and CDR2: MDHEN and SYDVKM. The CDR3 runs to 16 residues. J lost 9 bases, V lost 5 bases, and 12 bases had no gene match. The CDR3 is CASSETGTGGPPPQHF. CDR3 DNA: TGTGCCAGCAGTGAGACCGGGACAGGGGGTCCCCCGCCCCAGCATTTT.

The chain links TRBV5-1 to TRBJ2-1; tentative D call: TRBD2 (5 bases). The V end lost 0 bases, the J end lost 3 bases, and 10 bases lay between the germline ends. Germline values: CDR1 SGHRS, CDR2 YFSETQ. The CDR3 has 15 amino acids. Here the CDR3 DNA reads TGCGCCAGCAGCTTGGGTGGGAGTCGCTACAATGAGCAGTTCTTC. This gives the protein CASSLGGSRYNEQFF.

Regarding this clone: Other DNA sequences in this sample translate to the same CDR3. V is TRBV27 and J is TRBJ2-7; 12 bases line up with TRBD2. This CDR3 region has 15 residues. The germline V gene has CDR1 MNHEY and CDR2 SMNVEV (reference sequence). Trimming took 4 bases from V and 6 from J; bases not matched to a gene: 7. The CDR3 reads CASSSGTSGRGEQYF. The DNA of the CDR3 is TGTGCCAGCAGTTCTGGGACTAGCGGGCGGGGCGAGCAGTACTTC.

This rearrangement joins TRBV19 to TRBJ2-1; the D gene is possibly TRBD2 (6 bases). Germline V gives CDR1 LNHDA, CDR2 SQIVND (reference sequence). This CDR3 region has 17 residues. Trimming removed 2 bases at V and 8 bases at J, with 22 bases between. CDR3 residues: CASSIPEWREDFDEQFF. In DNA, the CDR3 is TGTGCCAGTAGTATACCGGAATGGAGGGAGGACTTCGATGAGCAGTTCTTC.

Only a few counts were recorded for this clone. This rearrangement joins TRBV28 to TRBJ1-5; D not resolved. The CDR3 is made up of 16 amino acids. Looked up from germline, CDR1 is MDHEN and CDR2 is SYDVKM. The V end was cut by 3 bases, the J end by 0 bases, with 12 bases between. The CDR3 DNA reads as TGTGCCAGCAGTTTTATTGCGGTGGCTAGCAATCAGCCCCAGCATTTT. Translation: CASSFIAVASNQPQHF.

The rearrangement links TRBV11-2 to TRBJ2-2; D may be TRBD2 (5 bases). Between the trimmed V and J ends, which lost 4 bases and 4 bases, there was a span of 16 bases. In germline, CDR1 is SGHAT, CDR2 FQNNGV. CDR3 size: 16 residues. CDR3 sequence: CASSSGLRAGTGELFF. The CDR3 nucleotides read TGTGCCAGCAGCTCCGGACTTCGGGCGGGCACCGGGGAGCTGTTTTTT.

The chain carries TRBV27 and TRBJ2-7; a weak D match, TRBD1 (5 bases). The germline V gene encodes CDR1 MNHEY and CDR2 SMNVEV (reference sequence). Between the trimmed V and J ends, which lost 6 bases and 3 bases, there was a span of 18 bases. The CDR3 runs to 15 residues. CDR3 region: CASSRVGSTFYEQYF. The DNA of the CDR3 is TGTGCCAGCAGCAGGGTCGGCTCTACTTTCTACGAGCAGTACTTC.

This sequence joins TRBV4-2 and TRBJ2-7; maybe TRBD1 (6 bases). The CDR3 has 13 residues. The ends were cut back, 4 bases at V and 7 bases at J, with 14 bases in the middle. The germline gives CDR1 LGHNA, CDR2 YNFKEQ. The chain's CDR3 is CASSRTTQGEQYF. Written as DNA, the CDR3 is TGTGCCAGCAGCCGCACTACCCAGGGGGAGCAGTACTTC.